The clone carrying this T cell receptor (beta chain) appeared many times. Antigen specificity is unknown. V lost 4 bases and J lost 8, with 15 bases in between. The CDR3 is 13 amino acids. The germline CDR1 and CDR2 sequences are SGHKS and YYEKEE (reference sequence). The sample belongs to a study of CD8 T cells in ankylosing spondylitis. Findings of the study overall: A TCR beta motif made of 7 to 9 highly homologous variants seemed typical of ankylosing spondylitis blood. Clones linked to disease were reported to show significant enrichment in matched ankylosing spondylitis synovial fluid.

Preparation of TCR beta libraries was done by quantitative 5'-RACE with molecular barcodes. Each CDR3 protein gets one entry after TCRdb re-called the 5' RACE reads with MiXCR. Of 100,000 to 150,000 distinct CDR3 sequences detected, 6% to 8.5% appear once; the ten largest clones hold 10% to 15%. The chain has TRBV5-5 and TRBJ1-1; D is perhaps TRBD1 (5 bases). This clonotype originated in a male donor with ankylosing spondylitis or in good health (not recorded which). The sequencing sample was made of blood, either unsorted or a sorted T cell fraction (not recorded which). The CDR3 bases are TGTGCCAGCAGCAGCGGGGCCCTGATAGAAGCTTTCTTT. Amino acids: CASSSGALIEAFF.